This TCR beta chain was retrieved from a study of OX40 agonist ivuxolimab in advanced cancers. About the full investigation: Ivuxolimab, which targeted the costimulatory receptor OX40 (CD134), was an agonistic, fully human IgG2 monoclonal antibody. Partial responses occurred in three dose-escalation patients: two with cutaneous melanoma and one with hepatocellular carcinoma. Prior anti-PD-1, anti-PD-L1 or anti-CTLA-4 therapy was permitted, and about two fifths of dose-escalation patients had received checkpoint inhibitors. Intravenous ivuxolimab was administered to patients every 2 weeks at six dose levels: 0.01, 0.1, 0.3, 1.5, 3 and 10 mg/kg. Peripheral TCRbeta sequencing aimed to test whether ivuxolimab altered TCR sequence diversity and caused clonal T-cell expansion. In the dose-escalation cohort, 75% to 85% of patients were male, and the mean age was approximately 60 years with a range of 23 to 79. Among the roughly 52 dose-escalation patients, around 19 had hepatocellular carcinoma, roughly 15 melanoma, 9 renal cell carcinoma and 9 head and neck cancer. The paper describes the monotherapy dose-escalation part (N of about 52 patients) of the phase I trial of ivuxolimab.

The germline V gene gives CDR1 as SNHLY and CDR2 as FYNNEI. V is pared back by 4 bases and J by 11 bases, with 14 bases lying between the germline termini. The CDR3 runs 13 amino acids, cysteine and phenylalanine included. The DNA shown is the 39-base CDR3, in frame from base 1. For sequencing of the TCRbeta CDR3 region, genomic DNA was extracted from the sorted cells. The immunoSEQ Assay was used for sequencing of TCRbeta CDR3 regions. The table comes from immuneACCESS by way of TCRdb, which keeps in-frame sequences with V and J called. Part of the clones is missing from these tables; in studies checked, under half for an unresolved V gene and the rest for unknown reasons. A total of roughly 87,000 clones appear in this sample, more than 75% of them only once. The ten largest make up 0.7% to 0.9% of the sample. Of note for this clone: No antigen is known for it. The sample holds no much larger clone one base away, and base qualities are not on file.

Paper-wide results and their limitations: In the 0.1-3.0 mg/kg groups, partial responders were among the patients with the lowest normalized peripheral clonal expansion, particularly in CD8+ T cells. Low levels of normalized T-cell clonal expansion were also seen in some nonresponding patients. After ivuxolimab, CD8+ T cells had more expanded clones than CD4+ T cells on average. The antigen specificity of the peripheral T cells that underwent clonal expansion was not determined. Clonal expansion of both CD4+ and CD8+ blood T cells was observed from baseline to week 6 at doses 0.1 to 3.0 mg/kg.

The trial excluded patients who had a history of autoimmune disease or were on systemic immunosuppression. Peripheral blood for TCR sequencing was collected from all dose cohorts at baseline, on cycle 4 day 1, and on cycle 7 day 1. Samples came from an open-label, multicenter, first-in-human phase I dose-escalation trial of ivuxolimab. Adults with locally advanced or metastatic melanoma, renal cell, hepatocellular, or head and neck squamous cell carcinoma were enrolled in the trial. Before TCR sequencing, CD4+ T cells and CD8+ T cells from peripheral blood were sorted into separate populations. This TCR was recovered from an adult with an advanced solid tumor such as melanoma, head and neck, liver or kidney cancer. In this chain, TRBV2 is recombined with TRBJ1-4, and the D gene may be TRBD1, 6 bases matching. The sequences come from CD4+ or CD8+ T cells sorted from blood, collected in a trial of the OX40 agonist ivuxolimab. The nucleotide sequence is TGTGCCAGCAGTGTAGGGGGGAATGGGAAACTGTTTTTT. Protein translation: CASSVGGNGKLFF.